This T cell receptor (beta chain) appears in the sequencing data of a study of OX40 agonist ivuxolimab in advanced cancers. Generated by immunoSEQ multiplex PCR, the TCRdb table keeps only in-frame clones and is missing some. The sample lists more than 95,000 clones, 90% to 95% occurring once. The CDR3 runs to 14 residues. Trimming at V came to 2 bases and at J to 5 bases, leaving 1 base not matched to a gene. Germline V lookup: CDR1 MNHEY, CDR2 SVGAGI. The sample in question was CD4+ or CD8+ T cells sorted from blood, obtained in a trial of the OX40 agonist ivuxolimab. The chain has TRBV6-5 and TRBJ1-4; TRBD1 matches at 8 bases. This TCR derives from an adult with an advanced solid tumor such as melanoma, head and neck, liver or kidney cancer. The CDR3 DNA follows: TGTGCCAGCAGTTACGACAGGGGAAATGAAAAACTGTTTTTT. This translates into CASSYDRGNEKLFF.